This TCR beta chain was profiled in a study of shared clonotypes between healthy human individuals (TCRdb year 2020). General notes on the study: The cohort included three men and a couple of women between 18 and 49 years of age. For each donor, CD4 naive and CD4 memory were each run on three plates, CD8 naive on two plates, and CD8 memory on one plate. To estimate repertoire size and how much clonotypes are shared between individuals, the study performed deep sequencing of blood TCR repertoires from roughly five healthy adults. To increase sequencing depth and limit assay-specific biases, different laboratories used diverse techniques to prepare libraries and sequence TCR repertoires. Leukapheresis yielded between about 0.94 and 9 billion PBMCs per donor. On the study overall, not on this receptor specifically: Compared with non-shared clonotypes, the clonotypes found in all four sorted-subset donors had higher generation probabilities. Estimated clonotype richness was generally larger for naive than for memory subsets. Only blood was sampled, and tissue TCR repertoires likely differ from those in blood. Rarefaction of sorted-subset datasets indicated incomplete sequencing despite the large sequencing depth. The small number of donors limited the genetic and exposure-history diversity represented. Across a handful of donors, about 4.5% of naive CD4, 3% to 3.5% of naive CD8, under 2.5% of memory CD4, and under 0.45% of memory CD8 clonotypes were shared. Pairwise subsampling led to the expectation that sequencing depth would affect the degree of clonotype sharing among donors.

Using the deep immunoSEQ assay, TCR CDR3 regions were amplified from genomic DNA by multiplex PCR. Extracted genomic DNA from each cell subset was distributed evenly across all wells of several immunoSEQ 96-well plates, and each plate was treated as a replicate. Each replicate PCR for sorted subsets received roughly 0.2 ug genomic DNA, equal to some 32,000 T cell genomes. Purified libraries were measured with a Qubit 3.0 fluorometer, size-checked on a Bioanalyzer 2100, and measured again with the KAPA Library Quantification kit. Each immunoSEQ 96-well plate was sequenced on its own single-read 150-cycle Illumina NextSeq 550 flow cell. Per the source publication's procedure: The immunoSEQ output contained only junctional sequences without quality scores, so filtering could not match that applied to full-length reads. Sequences were annotated with PyIR, a Python wrapper for IgBLAST v1.9, using IMGT germline references to assign V/J genes and CDR3. Reads were removed for weak V/J assignments (E-value above 1e-6), missing CDR3, stop codons, out-of-frame junctions, or ambiguous translated residues. V3J clonotypes were defined by identical inferred V gene, J gene, and CDR3 amino acid sequence. To compute the percentage overlap between repertoires, the number of shared unique clonotypes was divided by the size of the smaller repertoire. Richness of each repertoire was evaluated using RTK rarefaction, the Chao1 estimator, and Recon v2.1 estimates of unobserved clonotypes. Generation probabilities were computed with OLGA for all TCRbeta clonotypes obtained by the gDNA method from a handful of donors. In TCRdb, the immuneACCESS table is reduced to in-frame sequences with V and J assigned. These tables do not hold every clone; where another copy was compared, an unresolved V gene accounts for under half, and the others remain unexplained. That table furnishes V, J and clone size, whereas the DNA furnished D and trimming. This sample lists around 1.9 million clones; just under 95% were detected once. Together, the top ten hold about 1.7% of the sample.

CD8 naive samples were obtained by positive selection for CCR7 among CD45RO-negative cells, yielding a CD45RA+CCR7+ population from which TemRA cells were excluded. The donors were healthy, HIV-negative adults with no recently reported acute infections or vaccinations. Every donor was a Caucasian adult residing in Nashville, Tennessee, USA. Blood was obtained by leukapheresis, after which PBMCs were separated by Ficoll-Histopaque density gradient centrifugation and cryopreserved in liquid nitrogen vapor phase. Analytical flow cytometry was used to check the purity and quantity of each magnetically sorted T cell population. Each sorted fraction had its genomic DNA isolated and then quantified by UV absorbance on a Nanodrop 2000c. Reading the germline V gene gives CDR1 SQVTM and CDR2 ANQGSEA. V loses 3 bases of germline sequence and J loses 2 bases, and the interval between the two ends is 17 bases. The CDR3 runs 15 residues from the cysteine to the phenylalanine. Of the read, only the CDR3 DNA is kept; its 45 bases are in frame from base 1.

Remarks on this clone: What antigen it recognizes has not been identified. No qualities accompany the bases; no much larger clone lies one base away.

The sequence joins TRBV29-1 to TRBJ2-7; a tentative D match to TRBD1 spans 7 bases. Sequencing was done on a sample of naive CD8+ T cells from PBMCs. In the paper's terms, the cell subset or site label means: CD45RA+CCR7+. The sequence was obtained from a man aged 18 to 29 in good health. Some clones in this sample may be carry-over from other donors' samples. The CDR3 has the sequence CSVELPGGRPYEQYF. The DNA sequence is TGCAGCGTTGAGCTCCCAGGGGGGAGGCCCTACGAGCAGTACTTC.